This TCR beta chain was profiled in a study of T cell changes during pregnancy in multiple sclerosis. Here immunoSEQ multiplex PCR was the method, and the copy in TCRdb shows in-frame clones only, minus some. The table shows about 73,000 clones, with more than 90% occurring only once. The CDR3 is 15 amino acids. CDR1 is SGDLS, CDR2 YYNGEE, per germline. V shed 0 bases and J 5 bases; nucleotides not matched to a gene: 5. The material was peripheral blood, obtained in the second trimester of pregnancy. The receptor comes from a female donor in good health, enrolled as a control in a pregnancy study. V gene TRBV9 combines with J gene TRBJ2-5; 9 positions agree with TRBD1. The CDR3, as DNA: TGTGCCAGCAGCGTAGCCTCCGGGACAGGGGAGACCCAGTACTTC. Protein product: CASSVASGTGETQYF.